This TCR beta chain originates from a study of control samples from healthy donors and cancer patients. In germline, CDR1 is SGHTA, CDR2 FQGNSA. This CDR3 has 14 amino acids. With 7 bases clipped from V and 5 bases from J, the junction kept 8 bases outside the gene matches. Repertoires were generated with immunoSEQ multiplex PCR, while TCRdb's copy carries only in-frame clones and drops some. The sample holds 120,000 or so clones, over 80% seen once. This TCR came from a man aged 80 or over with head and neck cancer. The chain carries TRBV7-2 and TRBJ1-2, with 9 bases fitting TRBD1. The sample was PBMCs. The CDR3, as DNA: TGTGCCAGCATCCCCTTGGACAGGGGTTATGGCTACACCTTC. Its protein product is CASIPLDRGYGYTF.